The sequence of this T cell receptor (beta chain) was determined in a study of beta chain features in type 1 diabetes. This CDR3 is built from 12 residues. Germline V gene sequence: CDR1 MNHEY, CDR2 SVGAGI. V was pared by 4 bases and J by 3 bases, with 6 bases between. The study reverse transcribed the entire isolated RNA, so it sequenced expressed TCRB transcripts. The assay was immunoSEQ multiplex PCR, and TCRdb's table has in-frame clones only and misses some. The table has approximately 150,000 clones, over 7.5% seen once. This clone was seen just once. The TCR was taken from a woman between 18 and 30 years old in good health. Sample: central memory CD4+ T cells from blood. The chain is built from TRBV6-5 and TRBJ2-5, with D possibly TRBD1 on 5 matching bases. Here the CDR3 reads CASSSTEETQYF. The CDR3 DNA is TGTGCCAGCAGTTCGACAGAAGAGACCCAGTACTTC.